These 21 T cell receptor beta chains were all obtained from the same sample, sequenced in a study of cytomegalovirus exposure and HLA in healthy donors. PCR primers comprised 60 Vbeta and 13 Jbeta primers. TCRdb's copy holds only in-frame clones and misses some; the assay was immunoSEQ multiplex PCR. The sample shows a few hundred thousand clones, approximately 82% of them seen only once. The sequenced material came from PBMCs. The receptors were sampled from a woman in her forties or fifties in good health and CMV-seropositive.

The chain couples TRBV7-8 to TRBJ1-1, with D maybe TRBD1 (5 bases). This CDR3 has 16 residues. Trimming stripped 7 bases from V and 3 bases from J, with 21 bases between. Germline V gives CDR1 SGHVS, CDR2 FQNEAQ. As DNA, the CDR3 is TGTGCCAGCATCTTCTACAGGTTTCCACGCGACACTGAAGCTTTCTTT. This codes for CASIFYRFPRDTEAFF.

The CDR3 loop is CATSRDRTGGGEKLFF. The CDR3 nucleotides are TGTGCCACCAGCAGAGATCGGACAGGGGGCGGTGAAAAACTGTTTTTT. The chain carries TRBV15 and TRBJ1-4, with 11 nucleotides matching TRBD1. V lost 0 bases, J lost 7 bases, and 4 bases stayed unmatched. This CDR3 spans 16 amino acids. Germline V CDR1 and CDR2: LNHNV, YYDKDF (reference sequence).

This chain's CDR3 is CASSYGWQGDTGELFF. The CDR3 DNA sequence: TGTGCCAGCAGCTATGGGTGGCAGGGGGACACCGGGGAGCTGTTTTTT. The chain couples TRBV7-8 to TRBJ2-2, with 7 bases matching TRBD1. The CDR3 has 16 residues. V shed 4 bases, J shed 3 bases, and the junction held 8 bases outside the gene matches. Germline V lookup: CDR1 SGHVS, CDR2 FQNEAQ.

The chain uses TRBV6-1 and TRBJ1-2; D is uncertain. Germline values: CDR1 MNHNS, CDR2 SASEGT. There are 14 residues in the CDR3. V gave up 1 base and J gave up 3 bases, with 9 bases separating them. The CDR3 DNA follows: TGTGCCAGCAGTGAAGACCCTGAGGACTATGGCTACACCTTC. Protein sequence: CASSEDPEDYGYTF.

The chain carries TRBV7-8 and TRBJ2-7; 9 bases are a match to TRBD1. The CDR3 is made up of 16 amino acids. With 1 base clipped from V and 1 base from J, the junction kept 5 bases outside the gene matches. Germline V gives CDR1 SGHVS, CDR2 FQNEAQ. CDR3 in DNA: TGTGCCAGCAGCTTAGTGGGGACAGGGCTGTCCTACGAGCAGTACTTC. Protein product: CASSLVGTGLSYEQYF.

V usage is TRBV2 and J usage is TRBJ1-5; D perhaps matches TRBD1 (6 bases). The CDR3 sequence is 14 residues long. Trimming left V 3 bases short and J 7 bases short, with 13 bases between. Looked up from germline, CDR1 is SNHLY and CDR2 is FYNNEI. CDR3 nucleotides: TGTGCCAGCAGTGAGCAGGGGAGGGGGCAGCCCCAGCATTTT. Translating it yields CASSEQGRGQPQHF.

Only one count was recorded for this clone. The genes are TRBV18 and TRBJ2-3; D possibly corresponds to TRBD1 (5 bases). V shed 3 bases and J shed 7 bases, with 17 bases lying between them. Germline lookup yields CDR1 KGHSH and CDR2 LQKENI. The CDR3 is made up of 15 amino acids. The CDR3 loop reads CASSPREGVRNTQYF. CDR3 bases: TGTGCCAGCTCACCCAGGGAAGGGGTCCGAAATACGCAGTATTTT.

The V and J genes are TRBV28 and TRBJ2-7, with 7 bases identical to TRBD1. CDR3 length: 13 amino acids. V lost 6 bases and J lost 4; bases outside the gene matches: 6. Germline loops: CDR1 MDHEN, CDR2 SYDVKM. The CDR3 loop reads CASRPPGQYEQYF. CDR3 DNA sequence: TGTGCCAGCAGACCCCCGGGACAGTACGAGCAGTACTTC. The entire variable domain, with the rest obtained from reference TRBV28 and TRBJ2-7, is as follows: DVKVTQSSRYLVKRTGEKVFLECVQDMDHENMFWYRQDPGLGLRLIYFSYDVKMKEKGDIPEGYSVSREKKERFSLILESASTNQTSMYLCASRPPGQYEQYFGPGTRLTVT.

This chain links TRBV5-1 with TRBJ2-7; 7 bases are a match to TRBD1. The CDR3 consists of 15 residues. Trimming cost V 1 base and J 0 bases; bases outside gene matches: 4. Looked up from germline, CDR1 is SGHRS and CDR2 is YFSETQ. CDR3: CASSLRTGTSYEQYF. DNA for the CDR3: TGCGCCAGCAGCTTGAGGACAGGTACCTCCTACGAGCAGTACTTC. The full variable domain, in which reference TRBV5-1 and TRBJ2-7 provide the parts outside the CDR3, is KAGVTQTPRYLIKTRGQQVTLSCSPISGHRSVSWYQQTPGQGLQFLFEYFSETQRNKGNFPGRFSGRQFSNSRSEMNVSTLELGDSALYLCASSLRTGTSYEQYFGPGTRLTVT.

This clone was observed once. The CDR3 loop reads CASSPIGTEAFF. The CDR3 nucleotides are TGCGCCAGCAGCCCAATCGGGACTGAAGCTTTCTTT. The chain combines TRBV5-1 with TRBJ1-1; no firm D call. Trimming removed 4 bases at V and 5 bases at J, with 9 bases between. The CDR3 length is 12 residues. Germline loops: CDR1 SGHRS, CDR2 YFSETQ.

The CDR3 sequence is CATRTGGGGYTF. CDR3 sequence (DNA): TGTGCCACAAGAACAGGGGGTGGAGGCTACACCTTC. This chain connects TRBV2 to TRBJ1-2; TRBD1 matches at 8 bases. Trimming at V came to 10 bases and at J to 8 bases, leaving 9 bases not matched to a gene. Per the germline V gene, CDR1 is SNHLY and CDR2 is FYNNEI. This CDR3 contains 12 residues.

CDR3 in amino acids: CASSLDREVTDTQYF. The CDR3 nucleotides are TGCGCCAGCAGCTTAGACAGGGAAGTAACAGATACGCAGTATTTT. The V gene is TRBV5-1, the J gene TRBJ2-3, with 7 bases aligning to TRBD1. Germline values: CDR1 SGHRS, CDR2 YFSETQ. CDR3 size: 15 residues. With 2 bases clipped from V and 3 bases from J, the junction kept 6 bases outside the gene matches. Combining the CDR3 with reference TRBV5-1 and TRBJ2-3 gives the whole variable domain KAGVTQTPRYLIKTRGQQVTLSCSPISGHRSVSWYQQTPGQGLQFLFEYFSETQRNKGNFPGRFSGRQFSNSRSEMNVSTLELGDSALYLCASSLDREVTDTQYFGPGTRLTVL.

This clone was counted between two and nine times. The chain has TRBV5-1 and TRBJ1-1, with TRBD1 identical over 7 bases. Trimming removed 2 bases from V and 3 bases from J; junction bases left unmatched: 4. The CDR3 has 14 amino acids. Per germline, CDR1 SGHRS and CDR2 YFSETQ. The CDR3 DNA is TGCGCCAGCAGCTTAACCGGGACAGACACTGAAGCTTTCTTT. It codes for CASSLTGTDTEAFF.

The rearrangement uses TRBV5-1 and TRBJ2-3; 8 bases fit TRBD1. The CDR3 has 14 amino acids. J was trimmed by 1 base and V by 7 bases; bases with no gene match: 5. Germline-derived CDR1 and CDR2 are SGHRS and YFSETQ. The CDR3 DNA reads TGCGCCAGCCGGCTACAGGGGGGCACAGATACGCAGTATTTT. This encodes CASRLQGGTDTQYF.

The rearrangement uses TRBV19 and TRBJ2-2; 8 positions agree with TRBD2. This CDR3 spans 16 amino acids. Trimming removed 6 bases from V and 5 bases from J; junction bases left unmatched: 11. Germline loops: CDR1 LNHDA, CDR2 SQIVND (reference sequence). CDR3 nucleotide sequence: TGTGCCAGTAGAGAAATAACGGGACTAGTTACCGGGGAGCTGTTTTTT. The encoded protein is CASREITGLVTGELFF. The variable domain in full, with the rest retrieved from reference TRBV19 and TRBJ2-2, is DGGITQSPKYLFRKEGQNVTLSCEQNLNHDAMYWYRQDPGQGLRLIYYSQIVNDFQKGDIAEGYSVSREKKESFPLTVTSAQKNPTAFYLCASREITGLVTGELFFGEGSRLTVL.

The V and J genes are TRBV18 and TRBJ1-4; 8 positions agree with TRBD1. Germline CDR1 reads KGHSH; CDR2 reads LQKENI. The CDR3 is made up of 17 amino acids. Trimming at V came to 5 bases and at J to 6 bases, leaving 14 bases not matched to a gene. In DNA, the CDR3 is TGTGCCAGCTCAGGACAACCAGGGGGCCGCGAATATGAAAAACTGTTTTTT. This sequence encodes CASSGQPGGREYEKLFF.

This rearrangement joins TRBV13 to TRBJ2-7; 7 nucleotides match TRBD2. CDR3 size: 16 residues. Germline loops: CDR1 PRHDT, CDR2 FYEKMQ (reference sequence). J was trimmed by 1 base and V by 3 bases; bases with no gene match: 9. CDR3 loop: CASSLTTSSLSYEQYF. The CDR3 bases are TGTGCCAGCAGCTTGACGACTAGCTCACTGTCCTACGAGCAGTACTTC.

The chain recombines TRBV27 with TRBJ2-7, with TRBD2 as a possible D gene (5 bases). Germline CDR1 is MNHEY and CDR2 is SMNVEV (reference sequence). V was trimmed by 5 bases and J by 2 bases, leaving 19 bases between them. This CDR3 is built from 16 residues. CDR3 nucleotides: TGTGCCAGCAGTCCCTTACAGAGGACTTTCCCCTACGAGCAGTACTTC. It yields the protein CASSPLQRTFPYEQYF.

CDR3 nucleotide sequence: TGTGCCAGCAGTCTGCGGGGAGCGGGGGCCACAGATACGCAGTATTTT. Its protein product is CASSLRGAGATDTQYF. The chain recombines TRBV27 with TRBJ2-3; 8 bases fit TRBD2. Germline V gives CDR1 MNHEY, CDR2 SMNVEV (reference sequence). This CDR3 comprises 16 residues. Trimming took 5 bases from V and 2 from J; bases not matched to a gene: 9.

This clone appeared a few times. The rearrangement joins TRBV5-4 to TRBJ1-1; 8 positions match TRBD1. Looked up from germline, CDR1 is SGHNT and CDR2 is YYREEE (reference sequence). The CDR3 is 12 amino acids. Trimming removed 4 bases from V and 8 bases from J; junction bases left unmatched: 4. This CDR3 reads CASSPRTGEAFF. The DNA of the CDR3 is TGTGCCAGCAGCCCTAGGACAGGGGAAGCTTTCTTT.

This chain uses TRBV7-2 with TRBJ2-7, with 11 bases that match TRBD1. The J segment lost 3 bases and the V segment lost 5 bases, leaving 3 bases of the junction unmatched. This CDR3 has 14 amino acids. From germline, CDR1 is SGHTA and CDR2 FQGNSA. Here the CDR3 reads CASSLGQGVYEQYF. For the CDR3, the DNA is TGTGCCAGCAGCCTGGGACAGGGGGTCTACGAGCAGTACTTC. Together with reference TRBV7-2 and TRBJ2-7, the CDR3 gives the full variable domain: GAGVSQSPSNKVTEKGKDVELRCDPISGHTALYWYRQSLGQGLEFLIYFQGNSAPDKSGLPSDRFSAERTGGSVSTLTIQRTQQEDSAVYLCASSLGQGVYEQYFGPGTRLTVT.